One T cell receptor beta chain is described in this entry. This entry comes from a study of blood T cell repertoires in COVID-19. Produced via immunoSEQ multiplex PCR; TCRdb's table is partial and in-frame only. The sample has about 240,000 clones, around 86% seen once. The CDR3 contains 15 residues. Looked up from germline, CDR1 is SGHTA and CDR2 is FQGNSA. V shed 5 bases and J 8 bases; nucleotides not matched to a gene: 13. The V gene is TRBV7-2, the J gene TRBJ1-2, with 8 bases that match TRBD1. The sample taken for sequencing was peripheral blood. The sequence derives from a woman aged 60-75 years with active or convalescent COVID-19. CDR3 nucleotide sequence: TGTGCCAGCAGCCCAACCCGGACAGGGAGGTTCGGCTACACCTTC. Translating gives CASSPTRTGRFGYTF.